This T cell receptor (beta chain) was sequenced during a study of shared clonotypes between healthy human individuals. Terminally differentiated effector memory CD45RA+ cells were excluded by CCR7 positive selection of CD45RO-negative cells. The CDR3 has 14 residues. The V gene's germline CDR1 is SGHVS and CDR2 FNYEAQ. The J segment lost 4 bases and the V segment lost 3 bases, leaving 2 bases of the junction unmatched. Profiling relied on immunoSEQ multiplex PCR, and the TCRdb table lists in-frame clones only, not all of them. The sample lists some 580,000 clones, roughly 98% occurring once. This rearrangement joins TRBV7-6 to TRBJ2-3; 9 positions match TRBD1. The clonotype comes from a man aged 30 to 45 in good health. The material sequenced was naive CD8+ T cells sorted from blood. CDR3 sequence reads: CASSFRTGADTQYF. For the CDR3, the DNA is TGTGCCAGCAGCTTTAGGACAGGGGCAGATACGCAGTATTTT. Full variable domain (remainder filled in from reference TRBV7-6 and TRBJ2-3): GAGVSQSPRYKVTKRGQDVALRCDPISGHVSLYWYRQALGQGPEFLTYFNYEAQQDKSGLPNDRFSAERPEGSISTLTIQRTEQRDSAMYRCASSFRTGADTQYFGPGTRLTVL.